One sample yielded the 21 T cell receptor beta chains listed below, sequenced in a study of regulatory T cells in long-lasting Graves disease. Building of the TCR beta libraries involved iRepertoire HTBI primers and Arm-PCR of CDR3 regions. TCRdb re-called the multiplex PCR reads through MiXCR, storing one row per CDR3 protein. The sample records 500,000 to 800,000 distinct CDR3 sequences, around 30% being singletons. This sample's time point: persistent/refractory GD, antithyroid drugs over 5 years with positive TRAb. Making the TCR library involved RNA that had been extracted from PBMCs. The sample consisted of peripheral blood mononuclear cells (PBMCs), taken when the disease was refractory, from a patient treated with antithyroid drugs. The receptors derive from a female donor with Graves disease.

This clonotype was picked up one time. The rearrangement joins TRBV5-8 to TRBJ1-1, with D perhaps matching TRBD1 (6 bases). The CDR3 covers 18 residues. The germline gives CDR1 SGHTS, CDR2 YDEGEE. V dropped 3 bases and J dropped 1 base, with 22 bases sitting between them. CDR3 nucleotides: TGTGCCAGCAGCTGGTACGGATCCAGGGAACAGGGGAACACTGAAGCTTTCTTT. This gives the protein CASSWYGSREQGNTEAFF.

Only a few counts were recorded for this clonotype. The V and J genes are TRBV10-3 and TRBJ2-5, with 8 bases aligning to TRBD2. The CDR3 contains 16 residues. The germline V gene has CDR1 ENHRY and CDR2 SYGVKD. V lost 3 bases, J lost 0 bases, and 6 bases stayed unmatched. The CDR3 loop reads CAISESGGRNQETQYF. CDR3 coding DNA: TGTGCCATCAGTGAAAGTGGCGGGAGGAACCAAGAGACCCAGTACTTC.

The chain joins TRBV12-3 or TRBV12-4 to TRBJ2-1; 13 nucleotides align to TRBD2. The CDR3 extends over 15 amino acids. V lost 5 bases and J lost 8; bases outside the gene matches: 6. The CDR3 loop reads CASSQRTSGSDEQFF. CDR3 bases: TGTGCCAGCAGTCAACGGACTAGCGGGAGCGATGAGCAGTTCTTC.

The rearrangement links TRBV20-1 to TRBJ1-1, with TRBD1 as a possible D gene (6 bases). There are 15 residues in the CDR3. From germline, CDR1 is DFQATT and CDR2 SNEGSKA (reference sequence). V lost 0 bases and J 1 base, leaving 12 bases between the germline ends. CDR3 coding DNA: TGCAGTGCTAGAGAGCCTTTGGGACAGAACACTGAAGCTTTCTTT. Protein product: CSAREPLGQNTEAFF.

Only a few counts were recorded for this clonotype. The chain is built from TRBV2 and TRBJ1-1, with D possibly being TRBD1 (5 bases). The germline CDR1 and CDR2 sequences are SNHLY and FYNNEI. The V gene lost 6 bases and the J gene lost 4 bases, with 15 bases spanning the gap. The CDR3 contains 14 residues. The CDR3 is CASSGTVRGTEAFF. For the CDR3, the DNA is TGTGCCAGCAGCGGGACTGTCCGGGGCACTGAAGCTTTCTTT.

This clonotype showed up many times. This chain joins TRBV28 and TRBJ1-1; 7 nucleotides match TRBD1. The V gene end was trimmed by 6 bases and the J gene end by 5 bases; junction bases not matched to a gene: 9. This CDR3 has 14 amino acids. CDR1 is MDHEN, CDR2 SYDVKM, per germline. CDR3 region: CASSLKQGTTEAFF. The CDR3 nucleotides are TGTGCCAGCAGCTTGAAACAGGGGACGACTGAAGCTTTCTTT. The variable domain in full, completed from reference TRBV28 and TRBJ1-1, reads DVKVTQSSRYLVKRTGEKVFLECVQDMDHENMFWYRQDPGLGLRLIYFSYDVKMKEKGDIPEGYSVSREKKERFSLILESASTNQTSMYLCASSLKQGTTEAFFGQGTRLTVV.

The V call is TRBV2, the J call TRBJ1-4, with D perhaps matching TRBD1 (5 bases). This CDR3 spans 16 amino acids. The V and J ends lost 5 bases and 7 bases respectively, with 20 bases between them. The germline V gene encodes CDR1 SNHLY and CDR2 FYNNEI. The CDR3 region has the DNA TGTGCCAGCAGTTACCAACCGGGGGTAATGAGTGAAAAACTGTTTTTT. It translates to CASSYQPGVMSEKLFF.

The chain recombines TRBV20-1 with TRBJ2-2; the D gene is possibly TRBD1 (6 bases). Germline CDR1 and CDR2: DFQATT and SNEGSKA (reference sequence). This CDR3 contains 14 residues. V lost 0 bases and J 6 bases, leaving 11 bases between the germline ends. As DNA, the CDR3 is TGCAGTGCTAGAGAGAGGGGGAGTGCCGGGGAGCTGTTTTTT. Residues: CSARERGSAGELFF.

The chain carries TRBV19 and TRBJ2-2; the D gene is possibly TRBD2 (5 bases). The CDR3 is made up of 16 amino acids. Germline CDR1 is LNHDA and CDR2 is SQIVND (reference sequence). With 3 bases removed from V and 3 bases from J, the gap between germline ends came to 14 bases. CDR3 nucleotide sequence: TGTGCCAGTAGTATCCCTAGCTCACCTTACACCGGGGAGCTGTTTTTT. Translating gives CASSIPSSPYTGELFF.

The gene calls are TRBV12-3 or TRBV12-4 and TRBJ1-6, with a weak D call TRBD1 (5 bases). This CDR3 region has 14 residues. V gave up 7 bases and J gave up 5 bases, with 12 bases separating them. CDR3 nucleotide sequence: TGTGCCAGCAACACCGGGACTAATAATTCACCCCTCCACTTT. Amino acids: CASNTGTNNSPLHF.

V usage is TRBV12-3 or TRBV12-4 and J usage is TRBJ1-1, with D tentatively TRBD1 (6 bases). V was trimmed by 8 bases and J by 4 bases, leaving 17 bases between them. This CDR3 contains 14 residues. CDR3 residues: CASDLQGGGTEAFF. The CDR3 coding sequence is TGTGCCAGCGACCTACAGGGTGGGGGCACTGAAGCTTTCTTT.

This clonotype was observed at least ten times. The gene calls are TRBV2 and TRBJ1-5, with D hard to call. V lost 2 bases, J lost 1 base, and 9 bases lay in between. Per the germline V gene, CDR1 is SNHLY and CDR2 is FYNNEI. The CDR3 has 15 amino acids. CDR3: CASSEISGSNQPQHF. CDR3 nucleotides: TGTGCCAGCAGTGAAATTTCCGGAAGCAATCAGCCCCAGCATTTT.

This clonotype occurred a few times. In DNA, the CDR3 is TGTGCCAGTAGCTCAGGGATCTTCCCTGGAAACACCATATATTTT. It yields the protein CASSSGIFPGNTIYF. The V call is TRBV19, the J call TRBJ1-3; TRBD1 is a possible D gene (5 bases). V lost 6 bases and J lost 2, with 14 bases in between. CDR1 and CDR2 (germline): LNHDA, SQIVND (reference sequence). CDR3 length: 15 residues.

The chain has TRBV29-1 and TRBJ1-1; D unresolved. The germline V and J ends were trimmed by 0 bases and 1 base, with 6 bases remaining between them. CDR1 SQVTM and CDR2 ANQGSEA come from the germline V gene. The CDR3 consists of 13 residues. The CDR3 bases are TGCAGCGTTGAAGATATGAGGAACACTGAAGCTTTCTTT. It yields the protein CSVEDMRNTEAFF.

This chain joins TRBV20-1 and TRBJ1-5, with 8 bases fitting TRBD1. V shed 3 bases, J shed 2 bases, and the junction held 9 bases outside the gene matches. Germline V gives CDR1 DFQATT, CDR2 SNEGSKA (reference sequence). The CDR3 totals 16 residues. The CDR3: CSARSIGGQGNQPQHF. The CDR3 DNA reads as TGCAGTGCTAGGTCTATAGGGGGACAGGGCAATCAGCCCCAGCATTTT.

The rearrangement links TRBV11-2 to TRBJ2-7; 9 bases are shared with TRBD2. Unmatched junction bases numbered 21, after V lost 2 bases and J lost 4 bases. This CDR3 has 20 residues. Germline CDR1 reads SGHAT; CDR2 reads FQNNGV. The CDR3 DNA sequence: TGTGCCAGCAGCTTACCTCCCGGCGGGGTAGTAGCGGGAGATCGATACGAGCAGTACTTC. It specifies CASSLPPGGVVAGDRYEQYF. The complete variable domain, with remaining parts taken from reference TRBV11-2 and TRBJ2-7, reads EAGVAQSPRYKIIEKRQSVAFWCNPISGHATLYWYQQILGQGPKLLIQFQNNGVVDDSQLPKDRFSAERLKGVDSTLKIQPAKLEDSAVYLCASSLPPGGVVAGDRYEQYFGPGTRLTVT.

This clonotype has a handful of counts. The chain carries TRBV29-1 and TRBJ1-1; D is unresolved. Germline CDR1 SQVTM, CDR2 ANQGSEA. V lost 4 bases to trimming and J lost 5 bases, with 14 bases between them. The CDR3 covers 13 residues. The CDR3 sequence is CSVVRVVETEAFF. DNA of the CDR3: TGCAGCGTTGTTCGGGTGGTGGAGACTGAAGCTTTCTTT.

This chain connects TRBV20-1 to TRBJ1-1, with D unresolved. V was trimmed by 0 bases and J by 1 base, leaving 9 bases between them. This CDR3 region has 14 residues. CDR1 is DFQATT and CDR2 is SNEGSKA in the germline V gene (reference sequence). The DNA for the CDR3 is TGCAGTGCTAGAGATTATAAAAGGAACACTGAAGCTTTCTTT. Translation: CSARDYKRNTEAFF.

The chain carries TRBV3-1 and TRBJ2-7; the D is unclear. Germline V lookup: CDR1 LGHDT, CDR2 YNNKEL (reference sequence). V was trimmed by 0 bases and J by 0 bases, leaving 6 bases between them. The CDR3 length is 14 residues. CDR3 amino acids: CASSQEPASYEQYF. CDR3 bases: TGTGCCAGCAGCCAAGAACCCGCCTCCTACGAGCAGTACTTC.

CDR3 protein: CASSQDYVVGNTEAFF. In nucleotides, the CDR3 is TGTGCCAGCAGCCAAGATTACGTTGTCGGGAACACTGAAGCTTTCTTT. The chain uses TRBV14 and TRBJ1-1; D remains unclear. CDR1 is SGHDN and CDR2 is FVKESK in the germline V gene. The CDR3 spans 16 residues. Trimming shortened V by 0 bases and J by 1 base, and 12 bases separated the two germline ends.

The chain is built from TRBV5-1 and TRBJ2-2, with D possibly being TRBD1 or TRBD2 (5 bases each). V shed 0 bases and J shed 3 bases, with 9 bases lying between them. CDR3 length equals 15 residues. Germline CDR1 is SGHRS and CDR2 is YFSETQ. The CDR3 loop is CASSLAGADTGELFF. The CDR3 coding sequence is TGCGCCAGCAGCTTGGCCGGGGCAGACACCGGGGAGCTGTTTTTT.